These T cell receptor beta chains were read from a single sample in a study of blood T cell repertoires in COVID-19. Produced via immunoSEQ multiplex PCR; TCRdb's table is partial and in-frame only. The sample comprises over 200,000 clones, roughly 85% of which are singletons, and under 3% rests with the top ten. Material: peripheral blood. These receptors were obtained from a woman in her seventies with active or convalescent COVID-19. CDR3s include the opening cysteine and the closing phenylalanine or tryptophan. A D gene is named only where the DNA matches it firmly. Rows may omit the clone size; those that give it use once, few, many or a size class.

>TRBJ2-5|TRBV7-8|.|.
TGTGCCAGCAGGTCACGGACAGACCGAGAGACCCAGTACTTC
CASRSRTDRETQYF
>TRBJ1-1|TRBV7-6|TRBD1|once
TGTGCCAGCAGCTTAATAGCCCCGACAGGGACGAACACTGAAGCTTTCTTT
CASSLIAPTGTNTEAFF
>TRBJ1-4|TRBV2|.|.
TGTGCCAGCAGTGACAGTCGCACAGCGGCAACTAATGAAAAACTGTTTTTT
CASSDSRTAATNEKLFF
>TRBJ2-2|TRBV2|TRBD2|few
TGTGCCAGCAGAACTAGCGGGGGTTCCGGGGAGCTGTTTTTT
CASRTSGGSGELFF
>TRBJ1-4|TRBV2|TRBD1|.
TGTGCCAGCGTCCGGGACAGGGGGACAACTAATGAAAAACTGTTTTTT
CASVRDRGTTNEKLFF
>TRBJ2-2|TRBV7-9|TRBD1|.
TGTGCCAGCAGCTTACTGGACAGGGCCACCGGGGAGCTGTTTTTT
CASSLLDRATGELFF
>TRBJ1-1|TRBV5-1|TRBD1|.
TGCGCCAGCAGCTTTACAGGGGGGAACACTGAAGCTTTCTTT
CASSFTGGNTEAFF
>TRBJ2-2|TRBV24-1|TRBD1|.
TGTGCCACCGGAGGGGGGACAGGAAGGGCCGGGGAGCTGTTTTTT
CATGGGTGRAGELFF
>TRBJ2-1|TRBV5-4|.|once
TGTGCCAGCAGCTTGGAAAGCTGGGACTCCAATGAGCAGTTCTTC
CASSLESWDSNEQFF
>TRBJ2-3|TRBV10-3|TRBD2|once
TGTGCCATCAGTGAGTCTGGGGCGGGAGAGGCGGATACGCAGTATTTT
CAISESGAGEADTQYF
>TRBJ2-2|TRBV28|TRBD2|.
TGTGCCAGCAGTTTAGCGGGAGTCCGTTCCGGGGAGCTGTTTTTT
CASSLAGVRSGELFF
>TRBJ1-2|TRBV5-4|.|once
TGTGCCAGCAGCCTTGAGGCAGGGAATGGCTACACCTTC
CASSLEAGNGYTF
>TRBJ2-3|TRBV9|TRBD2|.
TGTGCCAGCAGCGTAGCTACGAGCGGGGGGGGTACAGATACGCAGTATTTT
CASSVATSGGGTDTQYF
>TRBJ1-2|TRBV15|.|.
TGTGCCACCAGCGAGGAAAACTATGGCTACACCTTC
CATSEENYGYTF
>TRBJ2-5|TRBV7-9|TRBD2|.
TGTGCCAGCAGCGCACTAGCGGGGTGGGAGACCCAGTACTTC
CASSALAGWETQYF
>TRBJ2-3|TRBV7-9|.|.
TGTGCCAGCAGCCCCCCGGGGGTGAGCACAGATACGCAGTATTTT
CASSPPGVSTDTQYF
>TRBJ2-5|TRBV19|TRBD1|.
TGTGCCAGTAGTATAGGACGTGGGACAGGGAAGACCCAGTACTTC
CASSIGRGTGKTQYF
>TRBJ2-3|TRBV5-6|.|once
TGTGCCAGCAGCTCGGGAGATACGCAGTATTTT
CASSSGDTQYF
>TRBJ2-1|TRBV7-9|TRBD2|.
TGTGCCAGCAGCTGGACTAGCGGGAGTGGGAATGAGCAGTTCTTC
CASSWTSGSGNEQFF
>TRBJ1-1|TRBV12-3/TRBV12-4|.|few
TGTGCCAGCAGTAGGGGACAGAACACTGAAGCTTTCTTT
CASSRGQNTEAFF
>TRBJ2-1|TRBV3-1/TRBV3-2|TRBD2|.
TGTGCCAGCAGCCCCCGGGGGGCGCGGGGGGGTATGGGGGAGCAGTTCTTC
CASSPRGARGGMGEQFF
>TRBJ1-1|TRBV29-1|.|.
TGCAGCGTTGAAGTGATGCAGGGAGGGTCGACTGAAGCTTTCTTT
CSVEVMQGGSTEAFF
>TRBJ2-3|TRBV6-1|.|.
TGTGCCAGCACTGACCAGGGCGGACCTAGCACAGATACGCAGTATTTT
CASTDQGGPSTDTQYF
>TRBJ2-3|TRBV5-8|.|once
TGTGCCAGCCCTTTTGTAGGGGCAGCGCAGTATTTT
CASPFVGAAQYF
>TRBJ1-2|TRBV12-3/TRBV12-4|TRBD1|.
TGTGCCAGCAGCCTGACAGGGCTTGGCTACACCTTC
CASSLTGLGYTF
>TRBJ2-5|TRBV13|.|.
TGTGCCAGCAGCTTAATGCGAGAGACCCAGTACTTC
CASSLMRETQYF
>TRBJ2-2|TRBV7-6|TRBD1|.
TGTGCCAGCAGCGCGGGACAGGGGACGGGCACCGGGGAGCTGTTTTTT
CASSAGQGTGTGELFF
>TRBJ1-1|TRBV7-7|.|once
TGTGCCAGCACCTCTCCCCGGGCTGCGATTGGGGGGACTGAAGCTTTCTTT
CASTSPRAAIGGTEAFF
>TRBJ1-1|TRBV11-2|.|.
TGTGCCAGCAGCTTGGGCACGAACACTGAAGCTTTCTTT
CASSLGTNTEAFF
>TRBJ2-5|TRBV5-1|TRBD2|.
TGCGCCAGCAGCTTGATAAGCGGGGGATTAAAAGAGACCCAGTACTTC
CASSLISGGLKETQYF
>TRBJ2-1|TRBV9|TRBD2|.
TGTGCCAGCAGCGCGCTAGCGGACCCCTGGAATGAGCAGTTCTTC
CASSALADPWNEQFF
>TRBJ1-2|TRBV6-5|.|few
TGTGCCAGCTTGTCCTACTCCTATGGCTACACCTTC
CASLSYSYGYTF
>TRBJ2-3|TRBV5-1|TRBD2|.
TGCGCCAGCAGCCCCCGGGGGGGGCTGGGGGCCACAGATACGCAGTATTTT
CASSPRGGLGATDTQYF